The text below deals with one T cell receptor (beta chain). How the authors handled the data: Reference gene primer amplification in the assay estimated nucleated cell counts. The repertoire was sequenced with immunoSEQ multiplex PCR; TCRdb's copy has only in-frame clones and lacks some. The V and J calls and the clone size are those of that table, but D and trimming were determined from the DNA. This table has some 350,000 clones, about 87% appearing once. This sample stems from a study of blood T cell repertoires in COVID-19. Study background: PBMCs, B-cell-depleted T cells, or T cells provided the cDNA or gDNA that made up the material.

The CDR3 totals 15 residues. Trimming stripped 3 bases from V and 0 bases from J, with 12 bases between. Germline V gene sequence: CDR1 LGHNA, CDR2 YNFKEQ. The study drew participants aged roughly 18 to 95 years from 20 to 30 US areas. Each recovered donor of Cohort 3 presented with two negative PCRs, clearance, or symptom resolution. The rearrangement joins TRBV4-2 to TRBJ2-7, with D uncertain. Sequencing was performed on PBMCs or T cells enriched from blood (not recorded which). This TCR came from a woman aged 25 to 45 who had recovered from COVID-19. The CDR3 DNA reads as TGTGCCAGCAGCCAGGAACTATCGAGCTCCTACGAGCAGTACTTC. Protein sequence: CASSQELSSSYEQYF.